A selection of T cell receptor beta chains follows, all from one sample in a study of blood T cell repertoires in COVID-19. The table came from immunoSEQ multiplex PCR; TCRdb's copy has only in-frame clones and leaves some out. The sample has some 150,000 clones, more than 75% seen once. Material for sequencing was peripheral blood. The receptors stem from a human donor in a cohort sampled during active COVID-19. The CDR3 runs from the conserved cysteine through the conserved F or W. A D gene is named only where the DNA matches it firmly. For some rows the clone size is stated as once, few or many, or as a class when expanded; others skip it.

V gene	D gene	J gene	clone size	CDR3 protein	CDR3 DNA
TRBV10-3	-	TRBJ2-2	-	CAISPLWGNTGELFF	TGTGCCATCAGTCCCCTTTGGGGCAACACCGGGGAGCTGTTTTTT
TRBV14	TRBD1	TRBJ1-2	-	CASSQRTGQGSYGYTF	TGTGCCAGCAGCCAACGAACTGGACAGGGAAGTTATGGCTACACCTTC
TRBV18	-	TRBJ1-1	few	CASSHTVNRGTEAFF	TGTGCCAGCTCACACACGGTAAACCGGGGGACTGAAGCTTTCTTT
TRBV2	-	TRBJ2-5	-	CASSLGPRETQYF	TGTGCCAGCAGTCTGGGGCCACGAGAGACCCAGTACTTC
TRBV19	-	TRBJ1-4	-	CASSISGNEKLFF	TGTGCCAGTAGTATTTCCGGGAACGAAAAACTGTTTTTT
TRBV3-1/TRBV3-2	TRBD2	TRBJ2-5	-	CASRAKAASGGQETQYF	TGTGCCAGCAGAGCCAAAGCCGCTAGCGGGGGGCAAGAGACCCAGTACTTC
TRBV5-4	-	TRBJ2-5	-	CASSPPDGAIKETQYF	TGTGCCAGCAGCCCGCCCGACGGAGCAATTAAAGAGACCCAGTACTTC
TRBV5-6	TRBD1	TRBJ1-2	-	CASSSSGTGVAGGYTF	TGTGCCAGCAGCTCATCCGGGACAGGGGTAGCCGGAGGCTACACCTTC
TRBV4-2	TRBD1	TRBJ1-4	-	CASSNGGTGDEKLFF	TGTGCCAGCAGCAATGGAGGGACAGGGGATGAAAAACTGTTTTTT
TRBV28	-	TRBJ1-5	once	CASSLLRGRQPQHF	TGTGCCAGCAGTTTATTGAGAGGGAGACAGCCCCAGCATTTT
TRBV7-8	-	TRBJ2-5	-	CASSRRGSGETQYF	TGTGCCAGCAGCCGAAGGGGGTCCGGGGAGACCCAGTACTTC
TRBV18	TRBD1	TRBJ1-5	-	CASATGIINQPQHF	TGTGCCAGTGCGACAGGGATAATCAATCAGCCCCAGCATTTT
TRBV18	-	TRBJ1-5	-	CASSPSGLGQPQHF	TGTGCCAGCTCACCGTCAGGGCTGGGTCAGCCCCAGCATTTT
TRBV4-2	-	TRBJ2-3	few	CASSQDPSDTQYF	TGTGCCAGCAGCCAAGATCCGAGTGATACGCAGTATTTT
TRBV6-6	-	TRBJ1-3	-	CASLQGDTIYF	TGTGCCAGCTTACAGGGTGACACCATATATTTT
TRBV18	-	TRBJ2-1	-	CASSPGQANEQFF	TGTGCCAGCTCACCAGGCCAGGCCAATGAGCAGTTCTTC
TRBV6-6	TRBD2	TRBJ2-1	-	CASSHSGSPGNEQFF	TGTGCCAGCAGTCATAGCGGGAGCCCCGGAAATGAGCAGTTCTTC
TRBV18	-	TRBJ2-7	-	CASRPRELYEQYF	TGTGCCAGCCGCCCCAGGGAACTGTACGAGCAGTACTTC
TRBV11-2	TRBD2	TRBJ2-3	-	CASSAGAGDLDTQYF	TGTGCCAGCAGCGCCGGAGCGGGAGATTTAGATACGCAGTATTTT
TRBV5-1	TRBD1	TRBJ1-4	-	CASSLPRQGGNEKLFF	TGCGCCAGCAGCTTGCCCAGGCAGGGGGGAAATGAAAAACTGTTTTTT
TRBV7-9	TRBD1	TRBJ2-2	-	CASSLVLLGTANTGELFF	TGTGCCAGCAGCTTAGTTTTGTTGGGGACAGCGAACACCGGGGAGCTGTTTTTT
TRBV9	-	TRBJ2-7	-	CASSEGYEQYF	TGTGCCAGCAGCGAGGGGTACGAGCAGTACTTC
TRBV2	-	TRBJ2-1	-	CASSDLGDNEQFF	TGTGCCAGCAGTGACCTAGGCGACAATGAGCAGTTCTTC
TRBV7-3	-	TRBJ1-2	-	CASAAGAGPNYGYTF	TGTGCCAGCGCCGCAGGGGCAGGCCCTAACTATGGCTACACCTTC
TRBV5-1	TRBD1	TRBJ1-1	-	CASSPQGGWTEAFF	TGCGCCAGCAGCCCCCAGGGGGGATGGACTGAAGCTTTCTTT
TRBV2	TRBD1	TRBJ1-3	-	CASSEKRGTGGSGNTIYF	TGTGCCAGCAGTGAAAAAAGGGGGACAGGGGGCTCTGGAAACACCATATATTTT
TRBV28	-	TRBJ1-6	-	CASSLAGDRTPLHF	TGTGCCAGCAGTTTGGCAGGGGATAGGACACCCCTCCACTTT
TRBV4-1	TRBD1	TRBJ2-2	-	CASSQVGQVGLRAGELFF	TGCGCCAGCAGCCAAGTGGGACAGGTTGGCCTACGAGCCGGGGAGCTGTTTTTT
TRBV6-5	TRBD1	TRBJ1-6	-	CASSYSGQGNSPLHF	TGTGCCAGCAGTTACTCGGGACAGGGGAATTCACCCCTCCACTTT
TRBV6-5	-	TRBJ1-1	-	CASRAGRGDTEAFF	TGTGCCAGCAGAGCAGGGAGGGGGGACACTGAAGCTTTCTTT
TRBV13	-	TRBJ1-1	once	CASSLRSGVTEAFF	TGTGCCAGCAGCTTAAGGTCGGGGGTTACTGAAGCTTTCTTT
TRBV9	TRBD2	TRBJ2-7	-	CASSVGTSKYEQYF	TGTGCCAGCAGCGTAGGGACTAGCAAATACGAGCAGTACTTC
TRBV19	-	TRBJ1-4	-	CATSPRRPTNEKLFF	TGTGCCACCTCCCCGAGGAGGCCAACTAATGAAAAACTGTTTTTT
TRBV4-2	TRBD2	TRBJ2-1	few	CASSRYLAGGHDEQFF	TGTGCCAGCAGCCGATACCTAGCGGGGGGGCACGATGAGCAGTTCTTC